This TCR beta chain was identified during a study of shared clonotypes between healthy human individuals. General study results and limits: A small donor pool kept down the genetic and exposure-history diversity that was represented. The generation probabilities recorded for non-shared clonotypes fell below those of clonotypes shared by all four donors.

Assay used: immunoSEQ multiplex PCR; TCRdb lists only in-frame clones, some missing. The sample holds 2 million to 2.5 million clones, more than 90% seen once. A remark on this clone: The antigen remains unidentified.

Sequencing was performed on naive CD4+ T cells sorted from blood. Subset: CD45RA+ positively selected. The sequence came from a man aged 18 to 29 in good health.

DNA of the CDR3: TGTGCCAGCAGCGACCAGGGCCTTGAAGCTTTCTTT. This encodes CASSDQGLEAFF. V and J are TRBV7-9 and TRBJ1-1; TRBD1 is a possible D gene (5 bases). Trimming shortened V by 5 bases and J by 7 bases, and 11 bases separated the two germline ends. CDR3 length: 12 residues. CDR1 SEHNR and CDR2 FQNEAQ come from the germline V gene (reference sequence). Full variable domain (remainder filled in from reference TRBV7-9 and TRBJ1-1): DTGVSQNPRHKITKRGQNVTFRCDPISEHNRLYWYRQTLGQGPEFLTYFQNEAQLEKSRLLSDRFSAERPKGSFSTLEIQRTEQGDSAMYLCASSDQGLEAFFGQGTRLTVV.